Listed below are T cell receptor beta chains from one sample, sequenced in a study of OX40 agonist ivuxolimab in advanced cancers. The table came from immunoSEQ multiplex PCR; TCRdb's copy has only in-frame clones and leaves some out. This table holds 50,000 to 65,000 clones, 80% to 85% found once. The specimen was CD4+ or CD8+ T cells sorted from blood, collected in a trial of the OX40 agonist ivuxolimab. The origin of the receptors is an adult with an advanced solid tumor such as melanoma, head and neck, liver or kidney cancer. The CDR3 runs from the conserved cysteine through the conserved F or W. The D gene is left open where the match is weak. Expanded clones get a size class; other rows say once, few or many, or leave the size out.

cdr3_nt cdr3_aa cdr3_length j_call clone_size v_call d_call
TGTGCCATCAGTGACCCGCTTGGAGGCAGGAACACTGAAGCTTTCTTT CAISDPLGGRNTEAFF 16 TRBJ1-1 . TRBV10-3 .
TGCGCCAGCAGCTTAACAGGGGGAACAACCTACGAGCAGTACTTC CASSLTGGTTYEQYF 15 TRBJ2-7 few TRBV5-1 TRBD1
TGCGCATTCAGGATCGTGAACACTGAAGCTTTCTTT CAFRIVNTEAFF 12 TRBJ1-1 . TRBV5-1 .
TGTGCCAGCAGCTCCTATCAGGGGAGTGGAAACACCATATATTTT CASSSYQGSGNTIYF 15 TRBJ1-3 once TRBV13 .
TGTGCCAGCAGCTTAGACAGAAAAACTGAAGCTTTCTTT CASSLDRKTEAFF 13 TRBJ1-1 once TRBV11-2 .
TGTGCCAGCAGCTACACCGGGACAGGGAACACCGGGGAGCTGTTTTTT CASSYTGTGNTGELFF 16 TRBJ2-2 few TRBV2 TRBD1
TGTGCCAGCAGTCCACGGGGACAGCTTCGGTACGAGCAGTACTTC CASSPRGQLRYEQYF 15 TRBJ2-7 . TRBV27 TRBD1
TGTGCCAGTAGTGTAGGGGACCACTCCTACAATGAGCAGTTCTTC CASSVGDHSYNEQFF 15 TRBJ2-1 . TRBV19 .
TGCGCCAGCAGCTTGGCTGTTAGCGGGAGAACCGGGGAGCTGTTTTTT CASSLAVSGRTGELFF 16 TRBJ2-2 . TRBV5-1 TRBD2
TGCGCCAGCAGTCCTCGACAGGGGGCTGAGGGTAACTATGGCTACACCTTC CASSPRQGAEGNYGYTF 17 TRBJ1-2 . TRBV5-1 TRBD1
TGCGCCAGCAGCTTGGTCCAGCCTAAAGAGACCCAGTACTTC CASSLVQPKETQYF 14 TRBJ2-5 . TRBV5-1 .
TGCGCCAGCAGCCGAGATCGGAGCGGATCCTCCTACGAGCAGTACTTC CASSRDRSGSSYEQYF 16 TRBJ2-7 . TRBV4-3 .
TGCGCCAGCAGCTTCGACAGGGGCGTGATTCGTTCACCCCTCCACTTT CASSFDRGVIRSPLHF 16 TRBJ1-6 . TRBV5-1 TRBD1
TGTGCCAGCAGCGCGGGACTAGCGAACTCCTACGAGCAGTACTTC CASSAGLANSYEQYF 15 TRBJ2-7 . TRBV9 TRBD2
TGTGCCAGCAGCTTAGAAGACGCGGAGACCCAGTACTTC CASSLEDAETQYF 13 TRBJ2-5 . TRBV13 .